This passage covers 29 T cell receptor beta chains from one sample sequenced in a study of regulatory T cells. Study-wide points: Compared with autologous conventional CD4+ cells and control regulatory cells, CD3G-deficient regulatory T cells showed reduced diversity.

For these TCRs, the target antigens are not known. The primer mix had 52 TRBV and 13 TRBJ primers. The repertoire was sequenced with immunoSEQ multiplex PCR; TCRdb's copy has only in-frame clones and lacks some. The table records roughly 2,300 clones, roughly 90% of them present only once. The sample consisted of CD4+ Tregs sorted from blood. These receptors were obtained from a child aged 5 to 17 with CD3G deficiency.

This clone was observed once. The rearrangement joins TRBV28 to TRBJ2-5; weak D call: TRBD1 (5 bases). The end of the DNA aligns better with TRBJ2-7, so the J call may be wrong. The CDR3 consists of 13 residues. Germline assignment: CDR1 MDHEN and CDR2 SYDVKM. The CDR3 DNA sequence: TGTGCCAGCAGTTTATTGTGGCAGGGCGAGCAGTACTTC. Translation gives CASSLLWQGEQYF.

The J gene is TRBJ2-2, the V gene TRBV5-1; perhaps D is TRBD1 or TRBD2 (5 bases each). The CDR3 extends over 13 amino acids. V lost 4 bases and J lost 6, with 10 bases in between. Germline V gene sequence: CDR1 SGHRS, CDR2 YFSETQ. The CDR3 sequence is CASSRDESGELFF. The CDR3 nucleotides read TGCGCCAGCAGCCGGGACGAGTCCGGGGAGCTGTTTTTT.

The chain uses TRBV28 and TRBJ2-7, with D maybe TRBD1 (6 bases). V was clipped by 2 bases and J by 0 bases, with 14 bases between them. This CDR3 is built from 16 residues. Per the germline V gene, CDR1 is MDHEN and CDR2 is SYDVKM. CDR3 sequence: CASSLSRGPLSYEQYF. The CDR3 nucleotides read TGTGCCAGCAGTTTAAGCAGGGGCCCCCTCTCCTACGAGCAGTACTTC.

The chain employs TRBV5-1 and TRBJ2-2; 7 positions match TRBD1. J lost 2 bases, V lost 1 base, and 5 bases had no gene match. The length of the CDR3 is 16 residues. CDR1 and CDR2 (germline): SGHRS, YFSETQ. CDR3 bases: TGCGCCAGCAGCTTGATGGGACAGCTTAACACCGGGGAGCTGTTTTTT. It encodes CASSLMGQLNTGELFF.

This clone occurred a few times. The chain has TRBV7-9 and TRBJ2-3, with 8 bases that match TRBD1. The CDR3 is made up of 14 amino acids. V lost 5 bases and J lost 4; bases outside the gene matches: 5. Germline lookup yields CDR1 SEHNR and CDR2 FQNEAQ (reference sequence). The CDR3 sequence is CASSLDRGADTQYF. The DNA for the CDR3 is TGTGCCAGCAGCCTAGACAGGGGTGCAGATACGCAGTATTTT.

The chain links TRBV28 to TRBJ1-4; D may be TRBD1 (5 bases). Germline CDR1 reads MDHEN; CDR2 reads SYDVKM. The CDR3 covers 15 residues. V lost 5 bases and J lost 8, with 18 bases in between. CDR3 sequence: CASSTRDLVSEKLFF. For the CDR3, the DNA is TGTGCCAGCAGTACCAGGGACCTCGTAAGCGAAAAACTGTTTTTT.

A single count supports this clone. CDR3 loop: CASSLGTGGHQETQYF. In nucleotides, the CDR3 is TGTGCCAGCAGCCTGGGGACAGGGGGCCACCAAGAGACCCAGTACTTC. The J gene is TRBJ2-5, the V gene TRBV7-9; 12 nucleotides agree with TRBD1. Germline loops: CDR1 SEHNR, CDR2 FQNEAQ (reference sequence). The CDR3 length is 16 residues. The ends lost 5 bases at V and 0 bases at J; junction bases unmatched: 4.

CDR3 region: CASRSRKAEGSEQYF. The CDR3, as DNA: TGTGCCAGCAGATCCCGGAAGGCGGAGGGCAGCGAGCAGTACTTC. This chain uses TRBV28 with TRBJ2-7; tentative D call: TRBD2 (6 bases). The CDR3 consists of 15 residues. Germline assignment: CDR1 MDHEN and CDR2 SYDVKM. V was trimmed by 6 bases and J by 6 bases, leaving 21 bases between them.

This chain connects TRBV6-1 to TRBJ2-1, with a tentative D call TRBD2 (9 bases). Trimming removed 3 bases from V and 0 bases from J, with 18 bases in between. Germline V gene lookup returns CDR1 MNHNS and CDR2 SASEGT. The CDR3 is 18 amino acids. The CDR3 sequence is CASSDGQGLARSYNEQFF. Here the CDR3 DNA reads TGTGCCAGCAGTGACGGACAGGGACTAGCCCGCTCCTACAATGAGCAGTTCTTC.

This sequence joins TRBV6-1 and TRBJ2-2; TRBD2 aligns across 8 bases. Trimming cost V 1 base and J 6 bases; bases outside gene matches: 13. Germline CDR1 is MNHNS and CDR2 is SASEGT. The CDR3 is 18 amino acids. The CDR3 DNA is TGTGCCAGCAGTGAAGTAGCGGGAAAAGGTCATCGTGCCGGGGAGCTGTTTTTT. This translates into CASSEVAGKGHRAGELFF.

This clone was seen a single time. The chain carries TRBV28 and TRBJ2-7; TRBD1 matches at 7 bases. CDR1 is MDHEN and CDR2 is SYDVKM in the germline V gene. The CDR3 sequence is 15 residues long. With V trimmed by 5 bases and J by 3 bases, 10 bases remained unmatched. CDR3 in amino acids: CASSQARGQNYEQYF. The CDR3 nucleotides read TGTGCCAGCAGTCAGGCCCGGGGACAGAACTACGAGCAGTACTTC.

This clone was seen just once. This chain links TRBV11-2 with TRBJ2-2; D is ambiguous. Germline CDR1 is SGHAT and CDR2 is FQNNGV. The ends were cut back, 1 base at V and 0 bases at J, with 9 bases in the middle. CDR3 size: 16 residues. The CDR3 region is CASSLGMGPNTGELFF. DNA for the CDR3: TGTGCCAGCAGCTTAGGAATGGGCCCGAACACCGGGGAGCTGTTTTTT.

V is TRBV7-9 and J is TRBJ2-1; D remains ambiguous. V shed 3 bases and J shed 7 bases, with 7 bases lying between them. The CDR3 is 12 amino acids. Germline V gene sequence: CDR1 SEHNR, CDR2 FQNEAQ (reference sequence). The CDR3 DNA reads TGTGCCAGCAGCTTTGGCGCAAATGAGCAGTTCTTC. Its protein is CASSFGANEQFF. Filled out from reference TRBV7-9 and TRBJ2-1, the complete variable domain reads DTGVSQNPRHKITKRGQNVTFRCDPISEHNRLYWYRQTLGQGPEFLTYFQNEAQLEKSRLLSDRFSAERPKGSFSTLEIQRTEQGDSAMYLCASSFGANEQFFGPGTRLTVL.

CDR3 sequence (DNA): TGTGCCAGCAGCCCCTTAGGGCGTCACGGCTACACCTTC. It translates to CASSPLGRHGYTF. The chain links TRBV6-6 to TRBJ1-2; no firm D call. This CDR3 has 13 residues. The V gene's germline CDR1 is MNHNY and CDR2 SVGAGI (reference sequence). The V gene lost 6 bases and the J gene lost 8 bases, with 16 bases spanning the gap.

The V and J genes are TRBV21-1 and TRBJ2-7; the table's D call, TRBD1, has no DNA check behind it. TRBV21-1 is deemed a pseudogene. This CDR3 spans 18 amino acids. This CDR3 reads CASSKVRLGGQPTDEQYF. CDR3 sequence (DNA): TGTGCCAGCAGCAAAGTAAGGTTGGGCGGACAACCAACGGACGAGCAGTACTTC.

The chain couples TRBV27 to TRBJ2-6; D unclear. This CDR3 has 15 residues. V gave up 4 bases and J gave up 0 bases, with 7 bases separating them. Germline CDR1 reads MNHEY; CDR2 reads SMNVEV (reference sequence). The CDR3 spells CASSSTLSGANVLTF. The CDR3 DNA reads TGTGCCAGCAGTTCTACCCTCTCTGGGGCCAACGTCCTGACTTTC.

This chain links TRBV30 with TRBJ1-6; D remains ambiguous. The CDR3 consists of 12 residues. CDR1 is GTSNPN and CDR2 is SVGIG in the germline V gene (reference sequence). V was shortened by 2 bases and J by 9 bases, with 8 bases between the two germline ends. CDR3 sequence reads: CAWSIGISPLHF. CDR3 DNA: TGTGCCTGGAGTATTGGGATTTCACCCCTCCACTTT.

For the CDR3, the DNA is TGTGCCAGCAGTCTTTCTAGCGGCTACGAGCAGTACTTC. Translating it yields CASSLSSGYEQYF. This chain connects TRBV27 to TRBJ2-7, with 7 positions matching TRBD2. CDR3 length: 13 amino acids. Germline CDR1 MNHEY, CDR2 SMNVEV (reference sequence). After removal of 5 bases from V and 3 bases from J, the junction contained 4 bases not matched to a gene.

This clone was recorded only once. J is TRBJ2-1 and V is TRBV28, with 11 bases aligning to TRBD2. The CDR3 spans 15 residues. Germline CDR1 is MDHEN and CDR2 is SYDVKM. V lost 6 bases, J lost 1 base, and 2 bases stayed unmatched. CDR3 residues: CASSPSGRSYNEQFF. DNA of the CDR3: TGTGCCAGCAGCCCTAGCGGGAGGTCCTACAATGAGCAGTTCTTC. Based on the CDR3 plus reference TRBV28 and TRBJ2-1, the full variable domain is DVKVTQSSRYLVKRTGEKVFLECVQDMDHENMFWYRQDPGLGLRLIYFSYDVKMKEKGDIPEGYSVSREKKERFSLILESASTNQTSMYLCASSPSGRSYNEQFFGPGTRLTVL.

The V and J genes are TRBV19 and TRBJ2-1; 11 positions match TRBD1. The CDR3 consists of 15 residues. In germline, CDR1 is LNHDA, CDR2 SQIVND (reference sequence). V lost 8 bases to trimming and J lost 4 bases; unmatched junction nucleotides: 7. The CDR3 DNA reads TGTGCCAGTTCTACCGGGACAGGGGGGTACAATGAGCAGTTCTTC. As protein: CASSTGTGGYNEQFF.

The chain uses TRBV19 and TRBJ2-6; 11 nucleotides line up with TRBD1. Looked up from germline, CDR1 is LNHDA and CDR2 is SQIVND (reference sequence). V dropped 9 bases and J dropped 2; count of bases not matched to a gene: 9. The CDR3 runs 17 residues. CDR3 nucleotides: TGTGCCAGCAAACCGGGACAGGGGGGCCCTGGGGCCAACGTCCTGACTTTC. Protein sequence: CASKPGQGGPGANVLTF.

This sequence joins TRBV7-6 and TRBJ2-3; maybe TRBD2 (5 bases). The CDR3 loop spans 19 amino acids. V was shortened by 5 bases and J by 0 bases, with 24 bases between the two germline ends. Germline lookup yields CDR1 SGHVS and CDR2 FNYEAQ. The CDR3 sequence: CASSARSAAWCSSTDTQYF. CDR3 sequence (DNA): TGTGCCAGCAGCGCACGCTCAGCGGCCTGGTGCTCTAGCACAGATACGCAGTATTTT. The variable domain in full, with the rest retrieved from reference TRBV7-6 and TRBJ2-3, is GAGVSQSPRYKVTKRGQDVALRCDPISGHVSLYWYRQALGQGPEFLTYFNYEAQQDKSGLPNDRFSAERPEGSISTLTIQRTEQRDSAMYRCASSARSAAWCSSTDTQYFGPGTRLTVL.

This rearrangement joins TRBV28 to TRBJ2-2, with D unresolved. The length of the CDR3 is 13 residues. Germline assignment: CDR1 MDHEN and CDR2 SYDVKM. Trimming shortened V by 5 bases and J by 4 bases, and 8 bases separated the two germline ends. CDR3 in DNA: TGTGCCAGCAGTCCCCCCGGCACCGGGGAGCTGTTTTTT. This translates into CASSPPGTGELFF.

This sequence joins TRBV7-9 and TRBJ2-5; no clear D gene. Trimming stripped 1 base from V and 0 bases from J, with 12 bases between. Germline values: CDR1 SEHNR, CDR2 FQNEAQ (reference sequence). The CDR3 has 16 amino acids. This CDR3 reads CASSLGGTSYQETQYF. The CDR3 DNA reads TGTGCCAGCAGCTTAGGCGGTACTTCGTACCAAGAGACCCAGTACTTC.

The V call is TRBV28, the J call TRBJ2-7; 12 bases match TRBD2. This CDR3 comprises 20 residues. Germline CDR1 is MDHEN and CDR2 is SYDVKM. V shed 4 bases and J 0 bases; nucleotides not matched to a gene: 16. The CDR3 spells CASSSLGGPGTSGSSYEQYF. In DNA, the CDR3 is TGTGCCAGCAGTTCCTTAGGGGGGCCGGGGACTAGCGGGTCCTCCTACGAGCAGTACTTC.

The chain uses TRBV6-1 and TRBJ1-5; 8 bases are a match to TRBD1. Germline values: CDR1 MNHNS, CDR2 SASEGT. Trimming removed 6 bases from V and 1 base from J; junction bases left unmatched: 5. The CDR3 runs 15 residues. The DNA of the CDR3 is TGTGCCAGCAGACAACAGGGGGGGAGCAATCAGCCCCAGCATTTT. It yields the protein CASRQQGGSNQPQHF.

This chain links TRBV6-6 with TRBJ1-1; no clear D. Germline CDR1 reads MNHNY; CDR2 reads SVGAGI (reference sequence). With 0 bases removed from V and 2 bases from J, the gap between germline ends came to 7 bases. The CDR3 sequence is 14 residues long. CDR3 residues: CASSYSKGNTEAFF. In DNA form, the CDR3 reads TGTGCCAGCAGTTACTCAAAAGGAAACACTGAAGCTTTCTTT.

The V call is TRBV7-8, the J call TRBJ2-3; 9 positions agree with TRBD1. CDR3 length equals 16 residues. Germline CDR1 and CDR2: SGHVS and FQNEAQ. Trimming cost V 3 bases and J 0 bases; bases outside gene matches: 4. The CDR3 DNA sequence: TGTGCCAGCAGCTTGCTACAGGGGGCGAGCACAGATACGCAGTATTTT. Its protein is CASSLLQGASTDTQYF.

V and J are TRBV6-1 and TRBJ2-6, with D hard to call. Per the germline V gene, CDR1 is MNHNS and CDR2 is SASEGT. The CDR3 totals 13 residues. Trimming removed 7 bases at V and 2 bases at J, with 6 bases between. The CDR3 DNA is TGTGCCAGCACTCATACTGGGGCCAACGTCCTGACTTTC. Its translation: CASTHTGANVLTF.